This TCR beta chain was sequenced during a study of cytomegalovirus exposure and HLA in healthy donors. Comments on this clone: Its specificity is unknown.

PCR used 60 Vbeta primers and 13 Jbeta primers. Original processing notes: A later analysis counted some 87 million unique TCR beta chains, 10 million to 12 million shared. Some clones are missing from TCRdb's copy, which holds only in-frame ones; the method was immunoSEQ multiplex PCR. D and trimming come from the DNA, and the V and J calls and clone size come from that table. The clone table shows some 200,000 clones, with the ten largest holding 0.74%. Germline CDR1 and CDR2: LGHNA and YNFKEQ. The V segment lost 4 bases and the J segment 9 bases; nucleotides outside the gene matches: 13. The length of the CDR3 is 18 residues. Study-level findings and limits: In a later analysis, DRB1 alleles had the most associated TCRs; HLA-C alleles the fewest. High sensitivity and specificity were reportedly achieved when the classifier diagnosed cytomegalovirus status.

The chain links TRBV4-2 to TRBJ2-1; TRBD2 matches 15 bases. The receptor comes from a boy between 10 and 17 years old in good health and CMV-seronegative. Sequencing used PBMCs. CDR3 bases: TGTGCCAGCAGCCCCCAGTCAGGACTAGCGGGGGGGCTCAGTGAGCAGTTCTTC. Its translation is CASSPQSGLAGGLSEQFF.